This T cell receptor beta chain stems from a study of blood T cell repertoires in COVID-19. The overall study: T cells, B-cell-depleted T cells, or PBMCs provided the cDNA or gDNA that served as material.

Original analysis: Amplification of reference gene primers provided the estimated nucleated cell counts. The data were produced by immunoSEQ multiplex PCR, yet TCRdb's version contains in-frame clones alone and is incomplete. V and J calls and clone size are those listed in that table; D and trimming were worked out from the DNA. The sample has 250,000 to 300,000 clones; more than 75% are singletons. Sequencing was performed on PBMCs or T cells enriched from blood (not recorded which). The receptor was derived from a woman in her 40s with acute COVID-19.

The CDR3 reads CASSLWGNRGSGTDTQYF. The CDR3 DNA reads TGTGCCAGCAGTTTATGGGGCAACAGGGGAAGTGGCACAGATACGCAGTATTTT. The chain carries TRBV28 and TRBJ2-3, with 7 bases aligning to TRBD1. Germline CDR1 is MDHEN and CDR2 is SYDVKM. Trimming at V came to 0 bases and at J to 1 base, leaving 10 bases not matched to a gene. The CDR3 totals 18 residues. Full variable domain (remainder filled in from reference TRBV28 and TRBJ2-3): DVKVTQSSRYLVKRTGEKVFLECVQDMDHENMFWYRQDPGLGLRLIYFSYDVKMKEKGDIPEGYSVSREKKERFSLILESASTNQTSMYLCASSLWGNRGSGTDTQYFGPGTRLTVL.